This T cell receptor (beta chain) is drawn from a study of blood T cell repertoires in COVID-19. As for the study in general: Samples came from the United States, Italy and Spain, spanning acute and convalescent COVID-19. Nucleic acid was either cDNA or gDNA, and it came from T cells, B-cell-depleted T cells, or PBMCs.

Germline CDR1 is SGHRS and CDR2 is YFSETQ. This CDR3 is 15 amino acids long. The V gene end was trimmed by 4 bases and the J gene end by 8 bases; junction bases not matched to a gene: 14. The method was immunoSEQ multiplex PCR; TCRdb's version includes in-frame clones alone and lacks a portion of them. This sample carries about 180,000 clones, about nine tenths of them seen once, and the ten largest clones take roughly 9%. Two negative PCRs, clearance, or symptom resolution were required of recovered Cohort 3 donors. V and J are TRBV5-1 and TRBJ1-2, with 7 bases identical to TRBD1. Sequencing input: PBMCs or T cells enriched from blood (not recorded which). This clonotype originated in a woman younger than 30 who had recovered from COVID-19. This CDR3 reads CASSGPGQSTMGYTF. The CDR3 bases are TGCGCCAGCAGCGGGCCGGGACAGAGCACTATGGGCTACACCTTC.